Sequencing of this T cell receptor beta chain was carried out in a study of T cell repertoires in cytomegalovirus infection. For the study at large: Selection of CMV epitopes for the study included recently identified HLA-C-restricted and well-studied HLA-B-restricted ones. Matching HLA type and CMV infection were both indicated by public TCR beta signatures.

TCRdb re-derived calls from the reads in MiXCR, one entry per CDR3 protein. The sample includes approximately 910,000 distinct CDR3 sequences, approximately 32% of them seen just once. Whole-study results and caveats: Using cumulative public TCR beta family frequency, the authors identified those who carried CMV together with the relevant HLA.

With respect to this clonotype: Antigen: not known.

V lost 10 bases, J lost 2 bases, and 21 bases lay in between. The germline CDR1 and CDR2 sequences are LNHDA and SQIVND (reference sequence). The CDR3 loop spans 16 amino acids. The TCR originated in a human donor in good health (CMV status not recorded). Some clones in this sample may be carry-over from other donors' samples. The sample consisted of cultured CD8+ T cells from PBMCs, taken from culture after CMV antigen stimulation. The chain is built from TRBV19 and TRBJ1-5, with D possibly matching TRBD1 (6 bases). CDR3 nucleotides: TGTGCCACCACACCGACGGGGGGGCCCGGCAATCAGCCCCAGCATTTT. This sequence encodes CATTPTGGPGNQPQHF.